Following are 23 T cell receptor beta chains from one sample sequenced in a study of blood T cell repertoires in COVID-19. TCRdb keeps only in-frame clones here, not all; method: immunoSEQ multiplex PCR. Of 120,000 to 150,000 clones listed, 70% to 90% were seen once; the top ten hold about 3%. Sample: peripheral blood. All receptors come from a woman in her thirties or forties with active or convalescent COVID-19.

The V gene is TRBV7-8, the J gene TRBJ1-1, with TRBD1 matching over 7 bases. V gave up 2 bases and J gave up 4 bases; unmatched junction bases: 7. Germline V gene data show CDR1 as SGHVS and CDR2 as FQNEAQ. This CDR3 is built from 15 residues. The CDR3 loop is CASSLPGGVGTEAFF. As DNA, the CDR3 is TGTGCCAGCAGCTTACCAGGGGGAGTGGGCACTGAAGCTTTCTTT. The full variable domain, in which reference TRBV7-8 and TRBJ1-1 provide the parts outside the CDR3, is GAGVSQSPRYKVAKRGQDVALRCDPISGHVSLFWYQQALGQGPEFLTYFQNEAQLDKSGLPSDRFFAERPEGSVSTLKIQRTQQEDSAVYLCASSLPGGVGTEAFFGQGTRLTVV.

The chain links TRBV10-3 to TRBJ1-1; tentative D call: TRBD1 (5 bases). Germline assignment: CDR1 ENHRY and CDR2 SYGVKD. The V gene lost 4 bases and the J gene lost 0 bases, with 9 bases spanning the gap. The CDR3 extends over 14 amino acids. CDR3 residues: CAISGGGMNTEAFF. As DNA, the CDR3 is TGTGCCATCAGTGGGGGGGGTATGAACACTGAAGCTTTCTTT.

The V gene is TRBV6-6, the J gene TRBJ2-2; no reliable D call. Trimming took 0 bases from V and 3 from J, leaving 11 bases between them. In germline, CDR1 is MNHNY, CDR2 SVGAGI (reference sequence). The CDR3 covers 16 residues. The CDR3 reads CASSYSMRLDTGELFF. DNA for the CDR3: TGTGCCAGCAGTTACTCGATGAGGCTGGACACCGGGGAGCTGTTTTTT.

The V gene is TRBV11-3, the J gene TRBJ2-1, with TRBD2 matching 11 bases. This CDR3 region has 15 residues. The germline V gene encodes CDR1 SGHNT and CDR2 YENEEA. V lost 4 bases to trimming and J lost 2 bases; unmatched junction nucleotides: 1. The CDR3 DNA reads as TGTGCCAGCAGCTCGGGACTAGCGGCCTACAATGAGCAGTTCTTC. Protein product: CASSSGLAAYNEQFF.

As DNA, the CDR3 is TGTGCCAGTAGTATATTCGGGAGCAGGGACGGGGGTCAGCCCCAGCATTTT. Protein sequence: CASSIFGSRDGGQPQHF. The V gene is TRBV19, the J gene TRBJ1-5; possibly TRBD1 for D (5 bases). CDR3 size: 17 residues. Trimming took off 2 bases at V and 6 bases at J, with 20 bases between the two ends. Germline V gene sequence: CDR1 LNHDA, CDR2 SQIVND (reference sequence).

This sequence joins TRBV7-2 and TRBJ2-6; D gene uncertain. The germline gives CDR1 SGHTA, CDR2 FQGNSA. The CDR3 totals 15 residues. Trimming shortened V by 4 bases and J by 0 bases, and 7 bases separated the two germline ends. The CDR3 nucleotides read TGTGCCAGCAGCTCGGGTTTCTCTGGGGCCAACGTCCTGACTTTC. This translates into CASSSGFSGANVLTF.

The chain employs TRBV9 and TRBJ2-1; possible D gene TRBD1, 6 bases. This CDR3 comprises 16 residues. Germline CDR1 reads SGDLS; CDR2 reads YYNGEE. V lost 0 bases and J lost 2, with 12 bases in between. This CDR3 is CASSVGGRGTYNEQFF. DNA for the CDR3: TGTGCCAGCAGCGTAGGGGGAAGGGGGACCTACAATGAGCAGTTCTTC. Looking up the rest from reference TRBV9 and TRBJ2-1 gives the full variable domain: DSGVTQTPKHLITATGQRVTLRCSPRSGDLSVYWYQQSLDQGLQFLIQYYNGEERAKGNILERFSAQQFPDLHSELNLSSLELGDSALYFCASSVGGRGTYNEQFFGPGTRLTVL.

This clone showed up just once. The CDR3 sequence is CASSLDVAGTWDEQFF. The DNA of the CDR3 is TGTGCCAGCAGCTTGGATGTAGCGGGGACTTGGGATGAGCAGTTCTTC. The chain has TRBV5-4 and TRBJ2-1, with 8 bases fitting TRBD2. CDR1 is SGHNT and CDR2 is YYREEE in the germline V gene (reference sequence). This CDR3 contains 16 residues. Unmatched junction bases numbered 10, after V lost 0 bases and J lost 8 bases.

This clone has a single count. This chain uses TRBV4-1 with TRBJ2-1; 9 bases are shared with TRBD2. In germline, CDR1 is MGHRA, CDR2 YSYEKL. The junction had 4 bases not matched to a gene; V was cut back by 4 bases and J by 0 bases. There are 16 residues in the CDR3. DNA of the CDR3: TGCGCCAGCAGCCTAGCGGGGGACCGCTCCTACAATGAGCAGTTCTTC. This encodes CASSLAGDRSYNEQFF.

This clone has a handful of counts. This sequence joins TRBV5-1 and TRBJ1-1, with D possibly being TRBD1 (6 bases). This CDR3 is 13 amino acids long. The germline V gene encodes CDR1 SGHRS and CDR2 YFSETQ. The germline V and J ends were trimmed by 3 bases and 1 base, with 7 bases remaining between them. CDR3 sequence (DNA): TGCGCCAGCAGCTGGACAGAGAACACTGAAGCTTTCTTT. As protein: CASSWTENTEAFF.

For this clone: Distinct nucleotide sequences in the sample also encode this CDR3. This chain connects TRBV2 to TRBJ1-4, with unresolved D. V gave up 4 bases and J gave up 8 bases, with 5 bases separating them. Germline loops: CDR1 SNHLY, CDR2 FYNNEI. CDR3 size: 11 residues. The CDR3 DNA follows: TGTGCCAGCAGTGTTAGAGAAAAACTGTTTTTT. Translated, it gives CASSVREKLFF.

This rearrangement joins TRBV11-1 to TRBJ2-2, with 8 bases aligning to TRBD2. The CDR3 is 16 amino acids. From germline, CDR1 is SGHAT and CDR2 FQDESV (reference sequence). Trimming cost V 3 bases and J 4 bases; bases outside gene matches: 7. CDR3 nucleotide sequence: TGTGCCAGCAGCTTCTACCAACGGGGGGGCACCGGGGAGCTGTTTTTT. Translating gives CASSFYQRGGTGELFF. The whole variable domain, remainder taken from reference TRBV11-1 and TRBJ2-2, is EAEVAQSPRYKITEKSQAVAFWCDPISGHATLYWYRQILGQGPELLVQFQDESVVDDSQLPKDRFSAERLKGVDSTLKIQPAELGDSAMYLCASSFYQRGGTGELFFGEGSRLTVL.

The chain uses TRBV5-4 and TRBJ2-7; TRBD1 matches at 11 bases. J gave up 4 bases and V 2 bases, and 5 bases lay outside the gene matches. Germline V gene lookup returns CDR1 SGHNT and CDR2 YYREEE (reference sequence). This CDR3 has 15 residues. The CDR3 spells CASSFGQGALYEQYF. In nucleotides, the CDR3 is TGTGCCAGCAGCTTTGGACAGGGGGCGTTGTACGAGCAGTACTTC.

CDR3 bases: TGCGCCAGCAGCTTATCTAGCGGGGTAAGAGAGACCCAGTACTTC. This sequence encodes CASSLSSGVRETQYF. This chain uses TRBV5-1 with TRBJ2-5; the match to TRBD2 covers 9 bases. CDR3 length: 15 residues. The V gene end was trimmed by 2 bases and the J gene end by 4 bases; junction bases not matched to a gene: 6. In germline, CDR1 is SGHRS, CDR2 YFSETQ.

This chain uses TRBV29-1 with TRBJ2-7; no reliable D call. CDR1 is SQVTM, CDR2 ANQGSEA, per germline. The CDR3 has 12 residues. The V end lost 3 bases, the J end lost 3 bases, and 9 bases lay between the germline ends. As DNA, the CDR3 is TGCAGCGTTGAGGCGGCAAGCTACGAGCAGTACTTC. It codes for CSVEAASYEQYF.

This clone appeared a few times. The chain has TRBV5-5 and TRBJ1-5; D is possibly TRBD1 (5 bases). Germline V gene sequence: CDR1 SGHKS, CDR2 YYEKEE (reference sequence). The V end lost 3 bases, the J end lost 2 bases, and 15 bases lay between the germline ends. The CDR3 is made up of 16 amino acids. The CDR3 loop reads CASSSPGLGGNQPQHF. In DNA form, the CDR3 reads TGTGCCAGCAGCTCCCCAGGGTTAGGAGGCAATCAGCCCCAGCATTTT.

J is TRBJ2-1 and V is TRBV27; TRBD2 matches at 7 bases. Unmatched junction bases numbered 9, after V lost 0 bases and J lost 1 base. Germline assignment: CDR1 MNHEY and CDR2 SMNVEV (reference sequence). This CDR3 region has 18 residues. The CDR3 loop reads CASSLSVELADSYNEQFF. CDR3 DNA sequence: TGTGCCAGCAGTTTATCGGTCGAGCTAGCGGATTCCTACAATGAGCAGTTCTTC.

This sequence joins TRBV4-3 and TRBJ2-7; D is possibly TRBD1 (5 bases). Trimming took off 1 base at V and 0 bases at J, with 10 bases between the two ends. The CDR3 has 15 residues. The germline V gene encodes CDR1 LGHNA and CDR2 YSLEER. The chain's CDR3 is CASSQGYRSSYEQYF. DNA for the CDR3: TGCGCCAGCAGCCAAGGGTACAGGAGCTCCTACGAGCAGTACTTC.

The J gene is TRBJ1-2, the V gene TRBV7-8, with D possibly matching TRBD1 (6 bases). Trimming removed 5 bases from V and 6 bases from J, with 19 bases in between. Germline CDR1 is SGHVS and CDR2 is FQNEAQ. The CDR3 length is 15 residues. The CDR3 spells CASSQGRRGSDGYTF. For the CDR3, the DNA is TGTGCCAGCAGCCAGGGACGCAGGGGAAGCGATGGCTACACCTTC.

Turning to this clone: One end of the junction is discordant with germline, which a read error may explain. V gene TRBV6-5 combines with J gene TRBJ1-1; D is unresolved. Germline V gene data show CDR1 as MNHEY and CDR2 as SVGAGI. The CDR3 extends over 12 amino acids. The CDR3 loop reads CAISYSNTEAFF. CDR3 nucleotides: TGTGCCATCAGTTACAGCAACACTGAAGCTTTCTTT.

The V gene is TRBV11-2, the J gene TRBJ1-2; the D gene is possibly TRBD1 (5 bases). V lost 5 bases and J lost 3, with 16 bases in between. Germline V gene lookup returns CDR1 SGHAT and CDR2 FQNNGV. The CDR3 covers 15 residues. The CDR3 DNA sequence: TGTGCCAGCAGCGCCCTCAATTGGGGGGACTATGGCTACACCTTC. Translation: CASSALNWGDYGYTF.

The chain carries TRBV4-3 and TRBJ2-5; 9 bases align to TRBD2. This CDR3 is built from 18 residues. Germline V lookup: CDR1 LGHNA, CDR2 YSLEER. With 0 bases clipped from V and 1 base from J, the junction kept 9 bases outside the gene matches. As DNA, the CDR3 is TGCGCCAGCAGCCAAGATTTGAATAGCGGGAGCCGCCAAGAGACCCAGTACTTC. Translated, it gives CASSQDLNSGSRQETQYF.

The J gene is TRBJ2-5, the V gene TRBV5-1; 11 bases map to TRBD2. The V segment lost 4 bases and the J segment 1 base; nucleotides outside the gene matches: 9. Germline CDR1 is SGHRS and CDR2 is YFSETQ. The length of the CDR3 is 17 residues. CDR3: CASSPGLAGGPQETQYF. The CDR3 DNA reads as TGCGCCAGCAGCCCGGGGCTAGCGGGGGGTCCCCAAGAGACCCAGTACTTC.